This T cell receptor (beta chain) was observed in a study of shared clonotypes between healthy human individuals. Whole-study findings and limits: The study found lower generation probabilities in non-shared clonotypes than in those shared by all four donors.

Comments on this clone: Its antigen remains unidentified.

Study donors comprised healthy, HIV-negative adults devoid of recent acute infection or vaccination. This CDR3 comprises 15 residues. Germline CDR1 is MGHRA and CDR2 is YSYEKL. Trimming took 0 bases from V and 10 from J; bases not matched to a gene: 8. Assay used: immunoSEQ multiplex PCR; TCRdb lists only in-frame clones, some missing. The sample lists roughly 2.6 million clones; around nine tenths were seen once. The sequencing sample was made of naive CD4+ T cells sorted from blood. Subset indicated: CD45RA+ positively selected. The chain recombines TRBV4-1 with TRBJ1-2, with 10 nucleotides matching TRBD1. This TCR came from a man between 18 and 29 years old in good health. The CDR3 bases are TGCGCCAGCAGCCAAGATTTGGGACAGGGGACGCCCTACACCTTC. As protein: CASSQDLGQGTPYTF.